This TCR beta chain comes out of a study of OX40 agonist ivuxolimab in advanced cancers. Trimming cost V 1 base and J 3 bases, with 13 bases left between them. This CDR3 is 15 amino acids long. Germline V CDR1 and CDR2: MGHRA, YSYEKL. Prior autoimmune disease or systemic immunosuppression barred patients. Profiled with immunoSEQ multiplex PCR; TCRdb holds only in-frame clones, not every one. Altogether over 65,000 clones are present, 90% to 95% being singletons, with the ten largest covering around 0.29%. The material was CD4+ or CD8+ T cells sorted from blood, obtained in a trial of the OX40 agonist ivuxolimab. This clonotype was sampled from an adult with an advanced solid tumor such as melanoma, head and neck, liver or kidney cancer. The chain has TRBV4-1 and TRBJ2-7; D perhaps matches TRBD1 (5 bases). CDR3 loop: CASSQGQGLNYEQYF. As DNA, the CDR3 is TGCGCCAGCAGCCAAGGTCAGGGTCTTAACTACGAGCAGTACTTC.